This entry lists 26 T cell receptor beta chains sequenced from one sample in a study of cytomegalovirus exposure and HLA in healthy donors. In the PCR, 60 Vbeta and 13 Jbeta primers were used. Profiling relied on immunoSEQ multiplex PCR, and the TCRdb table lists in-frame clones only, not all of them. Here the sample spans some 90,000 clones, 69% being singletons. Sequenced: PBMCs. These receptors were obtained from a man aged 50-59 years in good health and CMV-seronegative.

The CDR3 reads CASSYSSVPQETQYF. DNA for the CDR3: TGTGCCAGCAGTTACTCGTCCGTTCCCCAAGAGACCCAGTACTTC. This chain joins TRBV6-5 and TRBJ2-5; D gene uncertain. From germline, CDR1 is MNHEY and CDR2 SVGAGI. The CDR3 totals 15 residues. Between the trimmed V and J ends, which lost 0 bases and 1 base, there was a span of 9 bases.

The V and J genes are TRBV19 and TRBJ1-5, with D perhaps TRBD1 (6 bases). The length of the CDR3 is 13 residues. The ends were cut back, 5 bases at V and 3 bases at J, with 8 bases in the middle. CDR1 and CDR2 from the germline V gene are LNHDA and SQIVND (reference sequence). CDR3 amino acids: CASSDRNNQPQHF. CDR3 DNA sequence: TGTGCCAGTAGTGACAGGAACAATCAGCCCCAGCATTTT.

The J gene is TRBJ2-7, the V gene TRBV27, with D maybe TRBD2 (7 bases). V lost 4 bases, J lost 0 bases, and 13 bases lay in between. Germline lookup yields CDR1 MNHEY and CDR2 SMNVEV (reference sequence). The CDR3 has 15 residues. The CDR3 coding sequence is TGTGCCAGCAGTTACCGGCGGGGGCTCTCCTACGAGCAGTACTTC. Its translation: CASSYRRGLSYEQYF.

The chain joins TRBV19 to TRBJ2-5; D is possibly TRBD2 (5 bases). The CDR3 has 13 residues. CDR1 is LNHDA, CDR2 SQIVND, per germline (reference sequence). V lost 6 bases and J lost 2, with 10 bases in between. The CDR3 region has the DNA TGTGCCAGTAGCAACACTAGGCAAGAGACCCAGTACTTC. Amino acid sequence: CASSNTRQETQYF. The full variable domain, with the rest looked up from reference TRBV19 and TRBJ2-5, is DGGITQSPKYLFRKEGQNVTLSCEQNLNHDAMYWYRQDPGQGLRLIYYSQIVNDFQKGDIAEGYSVSREKKESFPLTVTSAQKNPTAFYLCASSNTRQETQYFGPGTRLLVL.

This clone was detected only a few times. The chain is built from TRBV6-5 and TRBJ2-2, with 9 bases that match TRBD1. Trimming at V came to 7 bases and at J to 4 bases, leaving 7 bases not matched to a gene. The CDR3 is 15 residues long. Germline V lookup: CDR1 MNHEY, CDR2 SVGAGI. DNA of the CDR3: TGTGCCAGCAACATAGACAGGGGGAGCACCGGGGAGCTGTTTTTT. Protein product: CASNIDRGSTGELFF.

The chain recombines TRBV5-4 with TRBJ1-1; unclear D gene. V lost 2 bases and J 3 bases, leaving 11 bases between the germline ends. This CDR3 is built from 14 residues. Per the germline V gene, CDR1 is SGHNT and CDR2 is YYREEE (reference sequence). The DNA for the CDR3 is TGTGCCAGCAGCTTCGGGGATTTCGACACTGAAGCTTTCTTT. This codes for CASSFGDFDTEAFF.

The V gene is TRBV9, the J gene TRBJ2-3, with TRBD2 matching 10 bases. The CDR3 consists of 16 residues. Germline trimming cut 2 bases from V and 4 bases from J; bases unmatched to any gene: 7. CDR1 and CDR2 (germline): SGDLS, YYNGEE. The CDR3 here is CASSVSGRAVADTQYF. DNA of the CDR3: TGTGCCAGCAGCGTCAGCGGGAGGGCCGTAGCAGATACGCAGTATTTT.

In DNA form, the CDR3 reads TGTGCCAGCAGCTACGCTCCCCTCCTAGCGGGGGGCTGGGAGACCCAGTACTTC. This encodes CASSYAPLLAGGWETQYF. This chain joins TRBV7-2 and TRBJ2-5; 11 positions agree with TRBD2. Germline CDR1 reads SGHTA; CDR2 reads FQGNSA. Trimming at V came to 4 bases and at J to 5 bases, leaving 15 bases not matched to a gene. The CDR3 length is 18 residues.

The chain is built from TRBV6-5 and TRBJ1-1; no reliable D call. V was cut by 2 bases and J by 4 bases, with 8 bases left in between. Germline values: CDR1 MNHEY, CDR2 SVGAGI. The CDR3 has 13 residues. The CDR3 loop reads CASSYGRATEAFF. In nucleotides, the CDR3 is TGTGCCAGCAGTTACGGGCGAGCCACTGAAGCTTTCTTT.

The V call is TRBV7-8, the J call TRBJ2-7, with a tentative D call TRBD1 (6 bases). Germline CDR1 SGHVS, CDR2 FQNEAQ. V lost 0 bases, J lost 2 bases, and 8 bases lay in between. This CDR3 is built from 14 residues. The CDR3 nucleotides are TGTGCCAGCAGCTTAGCTACAGGGCCCTACGAGCAGTACTTC. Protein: CASSLATGPYEQYF.

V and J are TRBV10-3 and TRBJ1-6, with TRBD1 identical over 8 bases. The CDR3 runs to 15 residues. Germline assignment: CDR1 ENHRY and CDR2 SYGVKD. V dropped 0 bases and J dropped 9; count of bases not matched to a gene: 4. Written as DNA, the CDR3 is TGTGCCATCAGTGAGTCGACAGGGGATGGTTCACCCCTCCACTTT. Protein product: CAISESTGDGSPLHF.

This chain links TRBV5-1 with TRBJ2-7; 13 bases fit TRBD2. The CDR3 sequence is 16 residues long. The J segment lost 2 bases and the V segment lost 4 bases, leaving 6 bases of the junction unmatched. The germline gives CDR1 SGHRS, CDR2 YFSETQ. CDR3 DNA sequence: TGCGCCAGCAGCCAACGGGGACTAGCGGGAACCTACGAGCAGTACGTC. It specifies CASSQRGLAGTYEQYV.

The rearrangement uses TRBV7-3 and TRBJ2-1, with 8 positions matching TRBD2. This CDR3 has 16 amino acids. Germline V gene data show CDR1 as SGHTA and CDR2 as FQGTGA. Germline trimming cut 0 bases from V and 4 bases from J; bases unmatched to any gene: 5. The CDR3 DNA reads TGTGCCAGCAGCTTAACCGCGGGAGGAAATTACAATGAGCAGTTCTTC. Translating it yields CASSLTAGGNYNEQFF.

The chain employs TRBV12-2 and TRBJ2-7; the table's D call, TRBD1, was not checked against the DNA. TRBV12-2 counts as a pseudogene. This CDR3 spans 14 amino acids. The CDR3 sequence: CASRFLTGSYEQYF. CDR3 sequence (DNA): TGTGCAAGTCGCTTTCTGACAGGGTCGTACGAGCAGTACTTC.

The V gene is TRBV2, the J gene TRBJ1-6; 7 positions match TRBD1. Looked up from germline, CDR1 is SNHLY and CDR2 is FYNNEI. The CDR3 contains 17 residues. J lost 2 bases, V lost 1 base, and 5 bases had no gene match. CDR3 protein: CASSEGPGGAYNSPLHF. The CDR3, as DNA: TGTGCCAGCAGTGAAGGCCCAGGGGGTGCCTATAATTCACCCCTCCACTTT.

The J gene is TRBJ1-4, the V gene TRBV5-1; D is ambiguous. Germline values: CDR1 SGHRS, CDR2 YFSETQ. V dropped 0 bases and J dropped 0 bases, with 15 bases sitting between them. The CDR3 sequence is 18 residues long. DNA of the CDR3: TGCGCCAGCAGCTTGGCCCAATTGACACTGGCAACTAATGAAAAACTGTTTTTT. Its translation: CASSLAQLTLATNEKLFF.

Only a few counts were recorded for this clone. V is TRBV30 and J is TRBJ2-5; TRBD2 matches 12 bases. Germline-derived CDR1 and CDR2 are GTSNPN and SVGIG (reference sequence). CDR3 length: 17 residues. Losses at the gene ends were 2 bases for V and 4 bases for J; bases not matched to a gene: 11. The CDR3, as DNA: TGTGCCTGGAGTCAGGGACTAGCGGGCCCCTGGGGAGAGACCCAGTACTTC. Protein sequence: CAWSQGLAGPWGETQYF.

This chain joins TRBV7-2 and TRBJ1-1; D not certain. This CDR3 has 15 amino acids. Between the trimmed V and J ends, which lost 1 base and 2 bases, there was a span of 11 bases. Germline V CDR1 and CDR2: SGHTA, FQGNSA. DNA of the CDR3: TGTGCCAGCAGCTTAGTCGCGGGAGATAACACTGAAGCTTTCTTT. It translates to CASSLVAGDNTEAFF. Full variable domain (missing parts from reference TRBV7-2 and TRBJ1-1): GAGVSQSPSNKVTEKGKDVELRCDPISGHTALYWYRQSLGQGLEFLIYFQGNSAPDKSGLPSDRFSAERTGGSVSTLTIQRTQQEDSAVYLCASSLVAGDNTEAFFGQGTRLTVV.

CDR3 in DNA: TGTGCCACTCGACTAGCGGGAGACACAGATACGCAGTATTTT. Translation: CATRLAGDTDTQYF. The chain is built from TRBV6-4 and TRBJ2-3, with 12 bases identical to TRBD2. The ends lost 10 bases at V and 2 bases at J; junction bases unmatched: 4. CDR1 is MRHNA and CDR2 is SNTAGT in the germline V gene. The CDR3 consists of 14 residues.

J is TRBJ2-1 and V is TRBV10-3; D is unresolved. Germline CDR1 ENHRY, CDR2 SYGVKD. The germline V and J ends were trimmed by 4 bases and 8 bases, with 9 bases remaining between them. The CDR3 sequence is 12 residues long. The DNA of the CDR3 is TGTGCCATCAGTGCAACGGTTTATGAGCAGTTCTTC. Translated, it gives CAISATVYEQFF.

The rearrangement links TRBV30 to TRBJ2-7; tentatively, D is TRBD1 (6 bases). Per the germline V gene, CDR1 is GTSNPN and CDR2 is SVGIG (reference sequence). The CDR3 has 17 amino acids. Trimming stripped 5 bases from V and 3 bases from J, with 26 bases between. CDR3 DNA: TGTGCCTGGGAGCTCCGGGACATAGCCGGTAGAGACTACGAGCAGTACTTC. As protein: CAWELRDIAGRDYEQYF.

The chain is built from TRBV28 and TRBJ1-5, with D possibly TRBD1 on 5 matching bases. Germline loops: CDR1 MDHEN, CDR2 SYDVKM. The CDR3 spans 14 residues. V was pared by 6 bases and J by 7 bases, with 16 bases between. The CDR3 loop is CASRGQGSGQPQHF. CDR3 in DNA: TGTGCCAGCAGGGGTCAGGGAAGCGGGCAGCCCCAGCATTTT.

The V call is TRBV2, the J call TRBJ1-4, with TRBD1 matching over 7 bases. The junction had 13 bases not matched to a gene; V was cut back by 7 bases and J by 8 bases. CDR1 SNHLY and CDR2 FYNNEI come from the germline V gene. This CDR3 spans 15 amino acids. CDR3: CASIGLDRAGEKLFF. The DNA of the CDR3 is TGTGCCAGCATTGGTTTAGACAGGGCGGGCGAAAAACTGTTTTTT.

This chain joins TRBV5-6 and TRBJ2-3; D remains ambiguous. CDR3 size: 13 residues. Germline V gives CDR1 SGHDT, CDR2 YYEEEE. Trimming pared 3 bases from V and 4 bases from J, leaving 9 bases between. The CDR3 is CASSSYGADTQYF. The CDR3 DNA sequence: TGTGCCAGCAGCTCGTACGGTGCAGATACGCAGTATTTT.

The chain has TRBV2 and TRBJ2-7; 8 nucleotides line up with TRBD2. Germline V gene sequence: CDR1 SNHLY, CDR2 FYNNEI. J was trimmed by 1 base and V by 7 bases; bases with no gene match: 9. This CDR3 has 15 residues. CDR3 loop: CASNGGGQNSYEQYF. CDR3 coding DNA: TGTGCCAGCAACGGCGGGGGGCAGAATTCCTACGAGCAGTACTTC. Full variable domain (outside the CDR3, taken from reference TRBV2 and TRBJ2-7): EPEVTQTPSHQVTQMGQEVILRCVPISNHLYFYWYRQILGQKVEFLVSFYNNEISEKSEIFDDQFSVERPDGSNFTLKIRSTKLEDSAMYFCASNGGGQNSYEQYFGPGTRLTVT.

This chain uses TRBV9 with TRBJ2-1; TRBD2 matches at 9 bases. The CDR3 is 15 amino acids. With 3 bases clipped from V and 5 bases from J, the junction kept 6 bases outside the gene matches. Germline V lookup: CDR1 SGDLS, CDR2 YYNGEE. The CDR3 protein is CASSASGGPHNEQFF. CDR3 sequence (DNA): TGTGCCAGCAGCGCAAGCGGGGGGCCCCACAATGAGCAGTTCTTC.